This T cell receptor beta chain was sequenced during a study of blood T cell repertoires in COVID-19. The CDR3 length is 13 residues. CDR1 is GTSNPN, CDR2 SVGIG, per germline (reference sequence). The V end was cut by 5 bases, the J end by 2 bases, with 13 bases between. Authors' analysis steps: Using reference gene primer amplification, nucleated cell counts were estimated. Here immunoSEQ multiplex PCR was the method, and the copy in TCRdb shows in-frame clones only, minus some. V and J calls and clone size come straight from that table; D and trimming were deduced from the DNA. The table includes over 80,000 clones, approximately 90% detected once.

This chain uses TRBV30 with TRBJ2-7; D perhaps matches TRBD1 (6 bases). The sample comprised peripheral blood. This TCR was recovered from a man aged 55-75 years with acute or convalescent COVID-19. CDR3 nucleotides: TGTGCCTGGGAACAGACAGGTACCTACGAGCAGTACTTC. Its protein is CAWEQTGTYEQYF.